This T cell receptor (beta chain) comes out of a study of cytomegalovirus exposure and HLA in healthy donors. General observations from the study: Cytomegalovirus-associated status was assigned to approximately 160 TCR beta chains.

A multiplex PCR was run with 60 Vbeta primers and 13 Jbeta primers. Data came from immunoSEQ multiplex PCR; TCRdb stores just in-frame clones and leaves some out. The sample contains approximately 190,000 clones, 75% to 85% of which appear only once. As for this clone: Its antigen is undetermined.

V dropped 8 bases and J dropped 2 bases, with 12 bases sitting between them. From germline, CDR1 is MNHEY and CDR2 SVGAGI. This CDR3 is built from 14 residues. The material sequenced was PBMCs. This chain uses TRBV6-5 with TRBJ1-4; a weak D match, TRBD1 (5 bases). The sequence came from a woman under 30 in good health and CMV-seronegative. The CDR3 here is CASRSTATNEKLFF. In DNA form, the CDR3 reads TGTGCCAGCCGCTCGACAGCGACTAATGAAAAACTGTTTTTT.